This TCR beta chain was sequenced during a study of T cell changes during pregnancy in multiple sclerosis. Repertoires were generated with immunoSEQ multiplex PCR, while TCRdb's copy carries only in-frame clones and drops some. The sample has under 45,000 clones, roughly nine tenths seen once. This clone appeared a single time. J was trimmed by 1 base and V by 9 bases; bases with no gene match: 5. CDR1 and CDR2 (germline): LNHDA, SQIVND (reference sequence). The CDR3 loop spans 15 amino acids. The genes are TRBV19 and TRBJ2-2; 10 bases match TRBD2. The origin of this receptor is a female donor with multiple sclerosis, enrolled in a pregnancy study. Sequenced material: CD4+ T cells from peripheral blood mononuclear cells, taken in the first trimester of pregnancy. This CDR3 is CASGRTSGNTGELFF. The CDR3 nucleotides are TGTGCCAGCGGCCGGACTAGCGGGAACACCGGGGAGCTGTTTTTT. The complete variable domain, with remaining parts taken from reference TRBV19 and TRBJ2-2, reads DGGITQSPKYLFRKEGQNVTLSCEQNLNHDAMYWYRQDPGQGLRLIYYSQIVNDFQKGDIAEGYSVSREKKESFPLTVTSAQKNPTAFYLCASGRTSGNTGELFFGEGSRLTVL.